Below are 16 T cell receptor beta chains sequenced from a single sample in a study of OX40 agonist ivuxolimab in advanced cancers. The protocol used for the library was the immunoSEQ multiplex PCR assay. The immuneACCESS repertoire file appears here via TCRdb, limited to in-frame rearrangements. These files lack a portion of the clones; in checked studies, under half of the deficit traces to unresolved V genes, and the cause of the others is not known. For this sample there are around 30,000 clones; about nine tenths appear just once. The ten largest clones add up to almost 9.5% of the sample. The sequencing here drew on CD4+ or CD8+ T cells sorted from blood, taken in a trial of the OX40 agonist ivuxolimab. The origin of the receptors is an adult with an advanced solid tumor such as melanoma, head and neck, liver or kidney cancer.

This sequence joins TRBV19 and TRBJ2-1; the match to TRBD1 covers 7 bases. CDR3 length: 16 residues. With V trimmed by 6 bases and J by 0 bases, 8 bases remained unmatched. Germline CDR1 reads LNHDA; CDR2 reads SQIVND (reference sequence). CDR3 residues: CASSLQTGSSYNEQFF. CDR3 bases: TGTGCCAGTAGCCTCCAGACAGGGAGCTCCTACAATGAGCAGTTCTTC.

The rearrangement links TRBV13 to TRBJ2-7; TRBD2 matches at 11 bases. The CDR3 extends over 18 amino acids. CDR1 PRHDT and CDR2 FYEKMQ come from the germline V gene (reference sequence). Trimming cost V 2 bases and J 2 bases; bases outside gene matches: 11. The CDR3 sequence: CASSLRASTSGTTYEQYF. The CDR3 nucleotides are TGTGCCAGCAGCTTAAGGGCCTCGACTAGCGGGACCACCTACGAGCAGTACTTC. Full variable domain (rest looked up from reference TRBV13 and TRBJ2-7): AAGVIQSPRHLIKEKRETATLKCYPIPRHDTVYWYQQGPGQDPQFLISFYEKMQSDKGSIPDRFSAQQFSDYHSELNMSSLELGDSALYFCASSLRASTSGTTYEQYFGPGTRLTVT.

The genes are TRBV27 and TRBJ2-2; D is unresolved. The germline V gene encodes CDR1 MNHEY and CDR2 SMNVEV (reference sequence). The CDR3 sequence is 13 residues long. Trimming shortened V by 2 bases and J by 6 bases, and 7 bases separated the two germline ends. CDR3 DNA: TGTGCCAGCAGTTTAAGCAGCTCCGGGGAGCTGTTTTTT. Translation gives CASSLSSSGELFF.

The V call is TRBV19, the J call TRBJ1-2; 11 bases align to TRBD1. Germline V gene lookup returns CDR1 LNHDA and CDR2 SQIVND (reference sequence). The J segment lost 2 bases and the V segment lost 10 bases, leaving 12 bases of the junction unmatched. This CDR3 is built from 16 residues. The chain's CDR3 is CATYDPDRGQNYGYTF. The CDR3 nucleotides are TGTGCCACCTACGACCCGGACAGGGGGCAGAACTATGGCTACACCTTC. The complete variable domain, with remaining parts taken from reference TRBV19 and TRBJ1-2, reads DGGITQSPKYLFRKEGQNVTLSCEQNLNHDAMYWYRQDPGQGLRLIYYSQIVNDFQKGDIAEGYSVSREKKESFPLTVTSAQKNPTAFYLCATYDPDRGQNYGYTFGSGTRLTVV.

The gene calls are TRBV30 and TRBJ2-4; D unclear. Germline CDR1 GTSNPN, CDR2 SVGIG (reference sequence). The CDR3 is 13 residues long. The ends were cut back, 0 bases at V and 9 bases at J, with 12 bases in the middle. CDR3 sequence: CAWSVKAPPIQYF. CDR3 sequence (DNA): TGTGCCTGGAGTGTAAAGGCCCCCCCCATTCAGTACTTC.

V and J are TRBV27 and TRBJ2-2; 9 bases match TRBD2. CDR3 length: 17 residues. Germline lookup yields CDR1 MNHEY and CDR2 SMNVEV (reference sequence). The V gene end was trimmed by 2 bases and the J gene end by 6 bases; junction bases not matched to a gene: 10. CDR3 DNA sequence: TGTGCCAGCAGTTTAGGACCAGGTAGCGGGAGTTCCGGGGAGCTGTTTTTT. This codes for CASSLGPGSGSSGELFF.

DNA of the CDR3: TGTGCCAGCGCCCCAGGACTAGCGGGGGGAGGCGAGCAGTTCTTC. Amino acid sequence: CASAPGLAGGGEQFF. The chain is built from TRBV6-5 and TRBJ2-1, with TRBD2 matching 14 bases. With V trimmed by 8 bases and J by 10 bases, 10 bases remained unmatched. CDR3 size: 15 residues. Germline CDR1 is MNHEY and CDR2 is SVGAGI.

The chain combines TRBV27 with TRBJ2-7; tentatively, D is TRBD2 (7 bases). The V gene lost 3 bases and the J gene lost 2 bases, with 11 bases spanning the gap. There are 14 residues in the CDR3. The germline gives CDR1 MNHEY, CDR2 SMNVEV (reference sequence). In DNA form, the CDR3 reads TGTGCCAGCAGTTTCGTAGGGGGGGCCTACGAGCAGTACTTC. Translating it yields CASSFVGGAYEQYF.

This chain joins TRBV19 and TRBJ2-7; 8 bases align to TRBD1. Losses at the gene ends were 10 bases for V and 2 bases for J; bases not matched to a gene: 4. CDR1 LNHDA and CDR2 SQIVND come from the germline V gene (reference sequence). There are 12 residues in the CDR3. CDR3 residues: CATQQGAYEQYF. CDR3 in DNA: TGTGCCACCCAACAGGGGGCCTACGAGCAGTACTTC.

This clone was seen a single time. The gene calls are TRBV6-5 and TRBJ1-1, with 8 bases matching TRBD1. Germline V gene data show CDR1 as MNHEY and CDR2 as SVGAGI. The J segment lost 4 bases and the V segment lost 6 bases, leaving 7 bases of the junction unmatched. The CDR3 is 14 residues long. This chain's CDR3 is CASRDRVGGTEAFF. The CDR3 DNA follows: TGTGCCAGCAGGGACAGGGTAGGAGGCACTGAAGCTTTCTTT.

The chain carries TRBV11-2 and TRBJ2-7, with TRBD1 matching 8 bases. V was clipped by 1 base and J by 3 bases; unmatched bases: 5. The CDR3 is 15 amino acids. From germline, CDR1 is SGHAT and CDR2 FQNNGV. The CDR3 DNA follows: TGTGCCAGCAGCTTAGCCAGGGGGCGTCTCTACGAGCAGTACTTC. It specifies CASSLARGRLYEQYF.

This chain connects TRBV19 to TRBJ2-7; 8 nucleotides line up with TRBD1. The CDR3 is 14 amino acids. Germline lookup yields CDR1 LNHDA and CDR2 SQIVND (reference sequence). After removal of 8 bases from V and 6 bases from J, the junction contained 12 bases not matched to a gene. The CDR3 protein is CASRGGQGLSEQYF. As DNA, the CDR3 is TGTGCCAGTCGCGGCGGACAGGGTCTCAGCGAGCAGTACTTC.

This chain uses TRBV14 with TRBJ2-1; 7 nucleotides match TRBD1. The length of the CDR3 is 15 residues. The V gene end was trimmed by 5 bases and the J gene end by 0 bases; junction bases not matched to a gene: 4. The V gene's germline CDR1 is SGHDN and CDR2 FVKESK. The DNA for the CDR3 is TGTGCCAGCAGCTTGGACAGGAGCTCCTACAATGAGCAGTTCTTC. It codes for CASSLDRSSYNEQFF.

The J gene is TRBJ2-7, the V gene TRBV6-5; D is possibly TRBD2 (6 bases). The CDR3 spans 11 residues. The V end was cut by 2 bases, the J end by 7 bases, with 6 bases between. CDR1 MNHEY and CDR2 SVGAGI come from the germline V gene. CDR3 protein: CASSYAGEQYF. Written as DNA, the CDR3 is TGTGCCAGCAGTTACGCGGGGGAGCAGTACTTC.

This clone was picked up one time. The chain recombines TRBV27 with TRBJ1-2; a weak D match, TRBD1 (5 bases). The germline gives CDR1 MNHEY, CDR2 SMNVEV (reference sequence). CDR3 length: 15 residues. V was clipped by 3 bases and J by 8 bases, with 19 bases between them. The CDR3 protein is CASSFIQGQLQGYTF. Here the CDR3 DNA reads TGTGCCAGCAGTTTTATCCAGGGCCAACTTCAGGGCTACACCTTC.

The chain joins TRBV9 to TRBJ2-7; TRBD1 matches at 7 bases. The CDR3 is made up of 13 amino acids. Germline V gene data show CDR1 as SGDLS and CDR2 as YYNGEE. The ends lost 3 bases at V and 6 bases at J; junction bases unmatched: 6. The DNA for the CDR3 is TGTGCCAGCAGCGCCTCTTCAGGGGGCGAGCAGTACTTC. Residues: CASSASSGGEQYF.